These 27 T cell receptor beta chains were all obtained from the same sample, sequenced in a study of blood T cell repertoires in COVID-19. Measured with immunoSEQ multiplex PCR; TCRdb has only the in-frame clones, and not every one. The profile shows tens of thousands of clones, roughly 78% of them singletons. The specimen sequenced was peripheral blood. The receptors here all came from a woman aged 80 or over with acute or convalescent COVID-19.

V gene TRBV7-9 combines with J gene TRBJ2-7, with 7 bases fitting TRBD2. The CDR3 consists of 14 residues. The trim removed 3 bases at V and 3 bases at J, leaving 5 bases unmatched. CDR1 and CDR2 from the germline V gene are SEHNR and FQNEAQ (reference sequence). The CDR3 reads CASSLGTTGYEQYF. DNA of the CDR3: TGTGCCAGCAGCTTGGGGACTACGGGCTACGAGCAGTACTTC.

The chain employs TRBV20-1 and TRBJ1-1; D gene unclear. V lost 3 bases and J 2 bases, leaving 19 bases between the germline ends. The CDR3 contains 16 residues. In germline, CDR1 is DFQATT, CDR2 SNEGSKA (reference sequence). The CDR3 spells CSASPLRQQENTEAFF. The CDR3, as DNA: TGCAGTGCTAGTCCCCTACGTCAGCAGGAAAACACTGAAGCTTTCTTT.

The chain recombines TRBV7-6 with TRBJ1-4; a possible D gene is TRBD1 (6 bases). Germline loops: CDR1 SGHVS, CDR2 FNYEAQ. The CDR3 spans 14 residues. V was clipped by 6 bases and J by 7 bases, with 15 bases between them. CDR3 sequence reads: CASSRSGGLEKLFF. CDR3 nucleotide sequence: TGTGCCAGCAGTAGATCCGGGGGGCTTGAAAAACTGTTTTTT.

The chain joins TRBV7-2 to TRBJ2-7; 8 bases line up with TRBD2. The CDR3 is 15 residues long. Trimming took 1 base from V and 4 from J; bases not matched to a gene: 6. Germline V gene data show CDR1 as SGHTA and CDR2 as FQGNSA. The CDR3 spells CASSLEIAGGYEQYF. The CDR3 DNA reads TGTGCCAGCAGCTTAGAGATCGCGGGAGGTTACGAGCAGTACTTC.

The chain uses TRBV7-3 and TRBJ2-2; 8 bases align to TRBD1. The J segment lost 5 bases and the V segment lost 5 bases, leaving 4 bases of the junction unmatched. This CDR3 has 14 amino acids. The germline V gene encodes CDR1 SGHTA and CDR2 FQGTGA. CDR3 amino acids: CASSLQGATGELFF. For the CDR3, the DNA is TGTGCCAGCAGCCTCCAGGGGGCGACCGGGGAGCTGTTTTTT.

This clone has only one observation. The chain recombines TRBV5-1 with TRBJ1-2, with 11 bases matching TRBD1. After removal of 4 bases from V and 6 bases from J, the junction contained 5 bases not matched to a gene. The CDR3 sequence is 14 residues long. Germline assignment: CDR1 SGHRS and CDR2 YFSETQ. CDR3 sequence reads: CASSRDRGDDGYTF. As DNA, the CDR3 is TGCGCCAGCAGCCGGGACAGGGGGGATGATGGCTACACCTTC. Together with reference TRBV5-1 and TRBJ1-2, the CDR3 gives the full variable domain: KAGVTQTPRYLIKTRGQQVTLSCSPISGHRSVSWYQQTPGQGLQFLFEYFSETQRNKGNFPGRFSGRQFSNSRSEMNVSTLELGDSALYLCASSRDRGDDGYTFGSGTRLTVV.

The V and J genes are TRBV6-5 and TRBJ2-7, with D possibly TRBD2 on 6 matching bases. Germline CDR1 reads MNHEY; CDR2 reads SVGAGI. The V and J ends lost 2 bases and 1 base respectively, with 12 bases between them. This CDR3 spans 15 amino acids. CDR3 amino acids: CASSYGLLGSYEQYF. CDR3 nucleotide sequence: TGTGCCAGCAGTTACGGACTATTAGGTTCCTACGAGCAGTACTTC.

V gene TRBV5-4 combines with J gene TRBJ1-1; 7 bases agree with TRBD1. Germline V CDR1 and CDR2: SGHNT, YYREEE (reference sequence). The CDR3 runs to 14 residues. The V and J ends lost 6 bases and 6 bases, in that order; junction bases with no gene match: 11. CDR3 nucleotides: TGTGCCAGCACAAGGGGGCGCTCATTTTCTGAAGCTTTCTTT. It yields the protein CASTRGRSFSEAFF.

This clone has just one count. V usage is TRBV25-1 and J usage is TRBJ2-3; TRBD2 matches at 12 bases. V was pared by 3 bases and J by 2 bases, with 3 bases of the junction left unmatched. Germline V lookup: CDR1 MGHDK, CDR2 SYGVNS. The CDR3 has 16 amino acids. The CDR3 DNA follows: TGTGCCAGCAGTGATAGACTAGCGGGAGTCACAGATACGCAGTATTTT. Encoded protein: CASSDRLAGVTDTQYF.

This sequence joins TRBV5-4 and TRBJ1-5; D is uncertain. The CDR3 runs 15 residues. Trimming shortened V by 0 bases and J by 5 bases, and 12 bases separated the two germline ends. Germline loops: CDR1 SGHNT, CDR2 YYREEE (reference sequence). CDR3 bases: TGTGCCAGCAGCTTGGGAGGGTCCCAGTATCAGCCCCAGCATTTT. Translated: CASSLGGSQYQPQHF. The full variable domain, its missing parts supplied by reference TRBV5-4 and TRBJ1-5, is ETGVTQSPTHLIKTRGQQVTLRCSSQSGHNTVSWYQQALGQGPQFIFQYYREEENGRGNFPPRFSGLQFPNYSSELNVNALELDDSALYLCASSLGGSQYQPQHFGDGTRLSIL.

This clone was counted a few times. This sequence joins TRBV6-5 and TRBJ1-5; D might be TRBD1 (5 bases). CDR1 is MNHEY and CDR2 is SVGAGI in the germline V gene. CDR3 size: 13 residues. V lost 6 bases to trimming and J lost 5 bases, with 11 bases between them. The CDR3 nucleotides are TGTGCCAGCAGAGAGACAGATTATCAGCCCCAGCATTTT. Translated, it gives CASRETDYQPQHF.

The chain combines TRBV2 with TRBJ2-7; 9 bases align to TRBD1. Germline CDR1 is SNHLY and CDR2 is FYNNEI. The CDR3 has 13 amino acids. With V trimmed by 3 bases and J by 6 bases, 3 bases remained unmatched. CDR3 region: CASSDNRGREQYF. The CDR3 DNA sequence: TGTGCCAGCAGTGACAACAGGGGGCGCGAGCAGTACTTC.

V usage is TRBV6-5 and J usage is TRBJ2-1; 7 nucleotides line up with TRBD2. V shed 7 bases and J 8 bases; nucleotides not matched to a gene: 8. The CDR3 loop spans 13 amino acids. Germline assignment: CDR1 MNHEY and CDR2 SVGAGI. In DNA form, the CDR3 reads TGTGCCAGCATAGCAGCGGGGTCTTATGAGCAGTTCTTC. This translates into CASIAAGSYEQFF.

The rearrangement joins TRBV19 to TRBJ2-5; 9 nucleotides align to TRBD1. V was clipped by 10 bases and J by 1 base; unmatched bases: 4. The CDR3 is 13 residues long. Germline CDR1 and CDR2: LNHDA and SQIVND (reference sequence). The CDR3 DNA is TGTGCCACCTCGACAGGGGGCCAAGAGACCCAGTACTTC. It specifies CATSTGGQETQYF.

The chain carries TRBV10-2 and TRBJ2-2, with a weak D call TRBD1 (7 bases). CDR1 is WSHSY and CDR2 is SAAADI in the germline V gene. Trimming cost V 7 bases and J 5 bases, with 8 bases left between them. This CDR3 has 12 amino acids. This CDR3 reads CASTGGTGELFF. CDR3 coding DNA: TGCGCCAGCACAGGGGGGACCGGGGAGCTGTTTTTT.

This chain uses TRBV18 with TRBJ1-5; 8 bases are shared with TRBD1. Germline V CDR1 and CDR2: KGHSH, LQKENI. The CDR3 runs to 14 residues. V trimming: 6 bases; J trimming: 6 bases; junction bases outside the gene matches: 7. CDR3 nucleotides: TGTGCCAGCTCTAGGCAGGGGGCGAGTCAGCCCCAGCATTTT. As protein: CASSRQGASQPQHF.

The rearrangement uses TRBV28 and TRBJ1-4; D is perhaps TRBD1 (5 bases). Germline lookup yields CDR1 MDHEN and CDR2 SYDVKM. The V and J ends lost 1 base and 4 bases respectively, with 10 bases between them. CDR3 length: 15 amino acids. The CDR3 loop is CASSLLRGGNEKLFF. CDR3 coding DNA: TGTGCCAGCAGTTTATTAAGGGGCGGTAATGAAAAACTGTTTTTT. Full variable domain (rest looked up from reference TRBV28 and TRBJ1-4): DVKVTQSSRYLVKRTGEKVFLECVQDMDHENMFWYRQDPGLGLRLIYFSYDVKMKEKGDIPEGYSVSREKKERFSLILESASTNQTSMYLCASSLLRGGNEKLFFGSGTQLSVL.

This chain links TRBV11-3 with TRBJ2-3; TRBD2 agrees at 10 bases. The germline V gene has CDR1 SGHNT and CDR2 YENEEA. The ends lost 1 base at V and 3 bases at J; junction bases unmatched: 10. This CDR3 contains 18 residues. Here the CDR3 reads CASSLGAGGPGGTDTQYF. CDR3 in DNA: TGTGCCAGCAGCTTAGGAGCGGGAGGGCCTGGGGGGACAGATACGCAGTATTTT.

The rearrangement joins TRBV5-6 to TRBJ1-2, with D possibly TRBD1 on 6 matching bases. This CDR3 is built from 15 residues. Germline-derived CDR1 and CDR2 are SGHDT and YYEEEE. V shed 4 bases and J shed 7 bases, with 20 bases lying between them. CDR3 amino acids: CASSPIPTGLSGYTF. The CDR3 DNA sequence: TGTGCCAGCAGCCCGATACCTACAGGGTTAAGTGGCTACACCTTC.

The gene calls are TRBV27 and TRBJ2-7; a possible D gene is TRBD1 (6 bases). This CDR3 is 14 amino acids long. V lost 6 bases to trimming and J lost 1 base, with 13 bases between them. CDR1 and CDR2 from the germline V gene are MNHEY and SMNVEV (reference sequence). This CDR3 reads CASRGTTVSYEQYF. As DNA, the CDR3 is TGTGCCAGCAGGGGGACAACCGTTTCCTACGAGCAGTACTTC.

This clone came up many times. The chain uses TRBV12-5 and TRBJ2-2; 9 nucleotides agree with TRBD2. The CDR3 totals 15 residues. The germline gives CDR1 LGHNT, CDR2 FRNRAP. With V trimmed by 7 bases and J by 5 bases, 8 bases remained unmatched. CDR3 nucleotide sequence: TGTGCTAGTGCTTATAGCGGGAGTAATACCGGGGAGCTGTTTTTT. This translates into CASAYSGSNTGELFF. Drawing the rest from reference TRBV12-5 and TRBJ2-2, the complete variable domain is DARVTQTPRHKVTEMGQEVTMRCQPILGHNTVFWYRQTMMQGLELLAYFRNRAPLDDSGMPKDRFSAEMPDATLATLKIQPSEPRDSAVYFCASAYSGSNTGELFFGEGSRLTVL.

The rearrangement links TRBV7-8 to TRBJ1-6, with D perhaps matching TRBD1 (6 bases). The CDR3 loop spans 15 amino acids. In germline, CDR1 is SGHVS, CDR2 FQNEAQ. The V gene lost 5 bases and the J gene lost 10 bases, with 18 bases spanning the gap. In DNA, the CDR3 is TGTGCCAGCAGCGGTCGGACAGCTATATCCTCACCCCTCCACTTT. Protein product: CASSGRTAISSPLHF.

The J gene is TRBJ1-2, the V gene TRBV6-5; D not resolved. Germline loops: CDR1 MNHEY, CDR2 SVGAGI. The V gene lost 3 bases and the J gene lost 2 bases, with 7 bases spanning the gap. The CDR3 is 13 residues long. This CDR3 reads CASSYLFNYGYTF. CDR3 DNA: TGTGCCAGCAGTTATCTATTCAACTATGGCTACACCTTC.

This clone came up many times. This rearrangement joins TRBV27 to TRBJ2-2; 10 nucleotides line up with TRBD1. The CDR3 has 16 amino acids. The germline CDR1 and CDR2 sequences are MNHEY and SMNVEV (reference sequence). V shed 6 bases, J shed 4 bases, and the junction held 8 bases outside the gene matches. The chain's CDR3 is CASRVGGQGITGELFF. The CDR3, as DNA: TGTGCCAGCAGAGTGGGGGGACAGGGGATCACCGGGGAGCTGTTTTTT.

The V and J genes are TRBV6-5 and TRBJ1-2; TRBD1 aligns across 11 bases. Losses at the gene ends were 7 bases for V and 8 bases for J; bases not matched to a gene: 12. The CDR3 covers 15 residues. Germline loops: CDR1 MNHEY, CDR2 SVGAGI. The CDR3 reads CASTHLGQGARGYTF. The CDR3 coding sequence is TGTGCCAGCACCCACCTCGGACAGGGGGCGAGAGGCTACACCTTC.

This clone showed up just a few times. This chain links TRBV5-3 with TRBJ1-1; D not certain. TRBV5-3 has ORF status, its function being uncertain. Trimming removed 1 base at V and 4 bases at J, with 14 bases between. The CDR3 runs to 15 residues. The CDR3 loop is CARSLWSGSCTEAFF. DNA for the CDR3: TGTGCCAGAAGCTTGTGGAGTGGGTCGTGCACTGAAGCTTTCTTT.

This clone was counted a single time. Here the CDR3 reads CAWRPLASAQFF. As DNA, the CDR3 is TGTGCCTGGAGGCCACTAGCATCTGCGCAGTTCTTC. J is TRBJ2-1 and V is TRBV30; a weak D match, TRBD2 (6 bases). The CDR3 spans 12 residues. V gave up 3 bases and J gave up 12 bases, with 15 bases separating them. CDR1 is GTSNPN and CDR2 is SVGIG in the germline V gene (reference sequence).